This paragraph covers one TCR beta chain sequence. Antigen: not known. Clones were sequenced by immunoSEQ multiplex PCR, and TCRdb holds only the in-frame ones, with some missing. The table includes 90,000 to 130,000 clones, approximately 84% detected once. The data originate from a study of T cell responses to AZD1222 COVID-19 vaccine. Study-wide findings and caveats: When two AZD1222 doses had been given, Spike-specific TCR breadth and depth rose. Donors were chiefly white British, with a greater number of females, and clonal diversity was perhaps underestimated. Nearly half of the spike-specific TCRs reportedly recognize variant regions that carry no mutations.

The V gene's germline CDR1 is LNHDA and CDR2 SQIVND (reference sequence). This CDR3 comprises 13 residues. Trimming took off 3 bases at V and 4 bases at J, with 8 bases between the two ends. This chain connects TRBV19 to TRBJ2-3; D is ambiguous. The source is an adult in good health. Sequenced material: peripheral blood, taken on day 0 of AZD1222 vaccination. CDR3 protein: CASSIPGADTQYF. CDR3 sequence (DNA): TGTGCCAGTAGTATCCCTGGCGCAGATACGCAGTATTTT.